This entry concerns a single TCR beta chain. The target antigen is unknown. Time point given: week 5, during vaccination. It was 300 ug of mutant IDH1 20-mer peptide that made up each vaccine dose, given with topical imiquimod. Every donor had a new WHO grade 3 or 4 astrocytoma that was IDH1-mutant, with loss of nuclear ATRX. The data were taken from a study of a mutant IDH1 vaccine in newly diagnosed glioma. Overall study: At weeks 1, 3, 5, 7, 11, 15, 19 and 23, patients received a vaccination, eight in all. Mean patient age was roughly 43 years; 62.5% were male and roughly 38% female. Findings of the study overall: The study observed vaccine-induced immune responses in 90% to 95% of patients.

Germline CDR1 SEHNR, CDR2 FQNEAQ (reference sequence). Deletions cut 2 bases from V and 0 bases from J, with 17 bases between. CDR3 size: 18 residues. Produced via immunoSEQ multiplex PCR; TCRdb's table is partial and in-frame only. The data hold about 38,000 clones, with more than 75% observed a single time. This sample comprised PBMCs, obtained from a glioma patient whose treatment included an IDH1 peptide vaccine. V gene TRBV7-9 combines with J gene TRBJ1-3, with D possibly TRBD1 on 5 matching bases. This TCR derives from a man aged 35 to 55 with glioma. The CDR3 is CASSLFGLGEGSGNTIYF. CDR3 nucleotide sequence: TGTGCCAGCAGCTTATTTGGCCTGGGGGAGGGCTCTGGAAACACCATATATTTT.